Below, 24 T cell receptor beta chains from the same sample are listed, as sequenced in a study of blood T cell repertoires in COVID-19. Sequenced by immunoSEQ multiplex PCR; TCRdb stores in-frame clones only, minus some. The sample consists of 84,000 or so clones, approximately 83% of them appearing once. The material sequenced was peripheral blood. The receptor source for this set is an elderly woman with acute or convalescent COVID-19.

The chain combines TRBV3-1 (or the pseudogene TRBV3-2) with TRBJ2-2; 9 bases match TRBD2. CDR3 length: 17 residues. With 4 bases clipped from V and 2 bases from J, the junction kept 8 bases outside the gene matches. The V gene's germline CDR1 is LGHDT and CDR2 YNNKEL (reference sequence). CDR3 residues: CASSLLSAGGNTGELFF. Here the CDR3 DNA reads TGTGCCAGCAGCCTACTTTCAGCGGGAGGTAACACCGGGGAGCTGTTTTTT.

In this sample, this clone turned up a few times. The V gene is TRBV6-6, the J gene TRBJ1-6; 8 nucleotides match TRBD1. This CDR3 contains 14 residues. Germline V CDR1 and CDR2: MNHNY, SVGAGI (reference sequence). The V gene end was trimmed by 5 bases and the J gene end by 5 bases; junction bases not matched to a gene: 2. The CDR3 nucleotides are TGTGCCAGCAGTACGGGACAGGATAATTCACCCCTCCACTTT. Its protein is CASSTGQDNSPLHF.

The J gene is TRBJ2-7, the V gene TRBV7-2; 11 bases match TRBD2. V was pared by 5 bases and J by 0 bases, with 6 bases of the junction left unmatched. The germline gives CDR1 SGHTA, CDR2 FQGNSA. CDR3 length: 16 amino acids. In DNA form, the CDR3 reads TGTGCCAGCAGCCCCGGGACTAGCGGCCCCTCCTACGAGCAGTACTTC. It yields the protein CASSPGTSGPSYEQYF.

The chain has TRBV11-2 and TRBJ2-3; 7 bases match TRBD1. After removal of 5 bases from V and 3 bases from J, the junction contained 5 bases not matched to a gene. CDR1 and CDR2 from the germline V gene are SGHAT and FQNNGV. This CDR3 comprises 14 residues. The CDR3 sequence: CASSTRQGTDTQYF. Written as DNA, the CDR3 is TGTGCCAGCAGCACACGACAGGGTACAGATACGCAGTATTTT.

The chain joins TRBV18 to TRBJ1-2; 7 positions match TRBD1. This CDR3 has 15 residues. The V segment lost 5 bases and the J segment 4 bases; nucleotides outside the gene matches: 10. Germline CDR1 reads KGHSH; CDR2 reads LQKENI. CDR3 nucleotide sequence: TGTGCCAGCTCAAATTCGGGACAGCCATTCTATGGCTACACCTTC. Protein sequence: CASSNSGQPFYGYTF.

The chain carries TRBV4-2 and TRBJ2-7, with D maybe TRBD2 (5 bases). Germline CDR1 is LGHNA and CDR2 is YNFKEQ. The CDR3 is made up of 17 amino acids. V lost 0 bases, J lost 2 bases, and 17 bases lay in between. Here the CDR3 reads CASSQDYSGSTPYEQYF. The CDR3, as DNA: TGTGCCAGCAGCCAAGATTACAGCGGTTCTACCCCCTACGAGCAGTACTTC.

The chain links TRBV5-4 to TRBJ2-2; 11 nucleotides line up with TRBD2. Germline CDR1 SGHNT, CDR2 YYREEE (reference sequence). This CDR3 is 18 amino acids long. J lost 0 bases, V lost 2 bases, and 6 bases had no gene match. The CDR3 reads CASSFHLTSGTNTGELFF. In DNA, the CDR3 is TGTGCCAGCAGCTTTCACCTGACTAGCGGGACGAACACCGGGGAGCTGTTTTTT.

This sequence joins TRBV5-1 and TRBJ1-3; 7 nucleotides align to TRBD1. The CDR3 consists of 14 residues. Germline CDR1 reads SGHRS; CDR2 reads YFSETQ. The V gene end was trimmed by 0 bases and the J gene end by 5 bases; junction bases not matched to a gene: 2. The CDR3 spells CASSLEGARNTIYF. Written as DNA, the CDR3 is TGCGCCAGCAGCTTGGAGGGGGCACGAAACACCATATATTTT.

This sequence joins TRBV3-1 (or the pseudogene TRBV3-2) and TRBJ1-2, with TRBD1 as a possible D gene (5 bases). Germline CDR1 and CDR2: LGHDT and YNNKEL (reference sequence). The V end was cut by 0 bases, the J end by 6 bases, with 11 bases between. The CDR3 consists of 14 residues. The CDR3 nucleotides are TGTGCCAGCAGCCAAGAAGTGACAGCCCATGGCTACACCTTC. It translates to CASSQEVTAHGYTF.

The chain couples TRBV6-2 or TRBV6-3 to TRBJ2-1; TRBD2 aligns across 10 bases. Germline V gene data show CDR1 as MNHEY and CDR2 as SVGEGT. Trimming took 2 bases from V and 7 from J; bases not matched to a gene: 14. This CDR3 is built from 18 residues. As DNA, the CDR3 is TGTGCCAGCAGTTACCCAATGGCGCTAGCGGGAGCTTTTAATGAGCAGTTCTTC. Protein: CASSYPMALAGAFNEQFF.

The DNA for the CDR3 is TGTGCCATCAGTGAAAGCGGGGTTGATCAGCCCCAGCATTTT. Its protein is CAISESGVDQPQHF. This rearrangement joins TRBV10-3 to TRBJ1-5; D unresolved. The germline V and J ends were trimmed by 3 bases and 5 bases, with 11 bases remaining between them. This CDR3 contains 14 residues. Germline CDR1 and CDR2: ENHRY and SYGVKD.

CDR3 protein: CASSQPAQGAREQYF. The DNA of the CDR3 is TGTGCCAGCAGCCAACCGGCACAGGGGGCGCGGGAGCAGTACTTC. The chain has TRBV11-2 and TRBJ2-7, with 9 nucleotides matching TRBD1. CDR1 is SGHAT and CDR2 is FQNNGV in the germline V gene. The CDR3 is 15 amino acids. V lost 5 bases and J lost 7; bases outside the gene matches: 12.

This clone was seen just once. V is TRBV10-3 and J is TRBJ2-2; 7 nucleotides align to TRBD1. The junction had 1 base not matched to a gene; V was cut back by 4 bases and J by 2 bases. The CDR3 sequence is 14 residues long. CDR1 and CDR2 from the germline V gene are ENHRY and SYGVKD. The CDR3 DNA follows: TGTGCCATCAGTGGGACAGGTAACACCGGGGAGCTGTTTTTT. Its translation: CAISGTGNTGELFF.

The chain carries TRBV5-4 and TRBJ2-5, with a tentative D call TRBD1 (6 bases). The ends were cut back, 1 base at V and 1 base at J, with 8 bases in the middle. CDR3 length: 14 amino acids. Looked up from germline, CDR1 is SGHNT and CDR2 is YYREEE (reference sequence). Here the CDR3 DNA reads TGTGCCAGCAGCTTGCAGGACAGCCAAGAGACCCAGTACTTC. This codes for CASSLQDSQETQYF. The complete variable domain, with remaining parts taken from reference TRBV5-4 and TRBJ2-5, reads ETGVTQSPTHLIKTRGQQVTLRCSSQSGHNTVSWYQQALGQGPQFIFQYYREEENGRGNFPPRFSGLQFPNYSSELNVNALELDDSALYLCASSLQDSQETQYFGPGTRLLVL.

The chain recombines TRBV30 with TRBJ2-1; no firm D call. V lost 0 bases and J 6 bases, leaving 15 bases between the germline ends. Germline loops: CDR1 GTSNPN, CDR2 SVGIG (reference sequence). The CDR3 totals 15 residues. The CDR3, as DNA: TGTGCCTGGAGTGTACCCCTAGAAATAGCCAATGAGCAGTTCTTC. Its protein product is CAWSVPLEIANEQFF.

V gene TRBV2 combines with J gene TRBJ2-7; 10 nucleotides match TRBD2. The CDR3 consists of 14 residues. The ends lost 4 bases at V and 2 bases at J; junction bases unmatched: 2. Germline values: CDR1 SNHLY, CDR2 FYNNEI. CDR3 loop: CASSASGRTYEQYF. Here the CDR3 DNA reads TGTGCCAGCAGTGCTAGCGGGAGAACCTACGAGCAGTACTTC.

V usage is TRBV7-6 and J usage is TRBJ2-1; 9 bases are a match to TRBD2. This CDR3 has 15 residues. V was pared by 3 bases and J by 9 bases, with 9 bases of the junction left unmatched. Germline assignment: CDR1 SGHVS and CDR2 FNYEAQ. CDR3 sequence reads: CASSFGTSPGGEQFF. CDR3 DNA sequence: TGTGCCAGCAGCTTCGGGACTAGCCCCGGTGGTGAGCAGTTCTTC.

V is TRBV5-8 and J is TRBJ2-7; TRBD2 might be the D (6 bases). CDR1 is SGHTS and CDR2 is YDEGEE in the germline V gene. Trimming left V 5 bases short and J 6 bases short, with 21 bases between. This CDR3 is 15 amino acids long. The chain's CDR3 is CASRPRGSWDSEQYF. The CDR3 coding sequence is TGTGCCAGCAGACCCCGGGGGTCCTGGGATAGCGAGCAGTACTTC.

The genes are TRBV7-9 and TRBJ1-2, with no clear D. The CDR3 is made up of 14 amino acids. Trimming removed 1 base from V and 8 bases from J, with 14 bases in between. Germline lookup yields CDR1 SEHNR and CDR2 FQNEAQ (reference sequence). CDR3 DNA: TGTGCCAGCAGCTTAGTGGATGGTACGGGGGGCTACACCTTC. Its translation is CASSLVDGTGGYTF.

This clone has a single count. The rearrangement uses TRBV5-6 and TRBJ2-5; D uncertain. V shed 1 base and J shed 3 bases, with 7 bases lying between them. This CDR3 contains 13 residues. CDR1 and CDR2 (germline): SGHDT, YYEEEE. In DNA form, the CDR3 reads TGTGCCAGCAGCTTGATCGCAGAAGAGACCCAGTACTTC. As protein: CASSLIAEETQYF.

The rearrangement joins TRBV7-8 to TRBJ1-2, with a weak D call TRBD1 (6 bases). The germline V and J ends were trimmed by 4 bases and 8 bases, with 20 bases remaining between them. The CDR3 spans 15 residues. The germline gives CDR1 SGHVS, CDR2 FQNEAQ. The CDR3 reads CASSYTTPGEGGYTF. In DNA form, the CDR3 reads TGTGCCAGCAGCTACACCACGCCAGGGGAAGGCGGCTACACCTTC.

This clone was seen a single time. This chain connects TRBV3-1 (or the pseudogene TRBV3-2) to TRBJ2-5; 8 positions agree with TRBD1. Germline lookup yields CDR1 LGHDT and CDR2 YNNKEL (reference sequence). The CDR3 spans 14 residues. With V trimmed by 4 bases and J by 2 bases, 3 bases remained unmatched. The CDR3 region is CASSPTGGQETQYF. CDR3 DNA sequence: TGTGCCAGCAGCCCTACAGGGGGGCAAGAGACCCAGTACTTC.

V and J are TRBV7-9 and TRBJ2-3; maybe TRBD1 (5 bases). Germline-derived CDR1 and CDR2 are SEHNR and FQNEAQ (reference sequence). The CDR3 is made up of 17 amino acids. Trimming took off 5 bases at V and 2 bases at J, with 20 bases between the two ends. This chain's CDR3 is CASSRHQGVGYTDTQYF. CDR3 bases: TGTGCCAGCAGCCGCCACCAAGGGGTGGGGTACACAGATACGCAGTATTTT.

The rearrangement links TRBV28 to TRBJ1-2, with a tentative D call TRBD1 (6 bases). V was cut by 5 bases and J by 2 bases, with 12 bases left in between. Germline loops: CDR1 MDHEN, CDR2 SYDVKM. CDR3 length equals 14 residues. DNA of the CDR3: TGTGCCAGCAGTGCTCCGGGACACAACTATGGCTACACCTTC. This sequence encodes CASSAPGHNYGYTF.